A selection of T cell receptor beta chains follows, all from one sample in a study of regulatory dendritic cells for organ transplantation. Sequencing was performed with immunoSEQ multiplex PCR; in TCRdb, only in-frame clones are kept and a portion is missing. The data contain over 8,500 clones, under 80% of them seen just once; the ten biggest clones take up 18%. Sequenced: memory CD8+ T cells from blood. The receptors stem from a human donor in good health. CDR3s leave out the opening cysteine and the closing phenylalanine or tryptophan. The D gene is left open where the match is weak. Expanded clones are given a class, and other clones once, few, many or no size at all.

v_gene	abundance	d_gene	j_gene	CDR3aa
TRBV25-1	NA	TRBD1	TRBJ2-5	ASARDRQETQY
TRBV15	NA	NA	TRBJ1-5	ATSEYRVDQPQH
TRBV4-3	NA	NA	TRBJ2-1	ASSQVRDVTYNEQF
TRBV27	medium-sized	NA	TRBJ2-7	ASSLSEISYEQY
TRBV28	NA	NA	TRBJ2-3	ASSLNGPTQY
TRBV2	NA	NA	TRBJ1-2	ASSESRTLWGYT
TRBV15	NA	TRBD1	TRBJ1-1	ATSIGTGGFEAF
TRBV6-5	NA	TRBD2	TRBJ2-7	ASSYGLAGAEQY
TRBV18	NA	NA	TRBJ1-1	ASSPRSSGEAF
TRBV29-1	NA	NA	TRBJ1-1	SAQAADRIEAF
TRBV6-1	NA	NA	TRBJ1-4	ASSEGGGAAFNEKLF
TRBV9	NA	TRBD2	TRBJ2-7	ASSAGTSGIYEQY
TRBV4-1	NA	NA	TRBJ1-1	ASSQVSFRGAF
TRBV15	NA	TRBD2	TRBJ2-2	ATSRVREGLSGELF